A selection of T cell receptor beta chains follows, all from one sample in a study of shared clonotypes between healthy human individuals. The table came from immunoSEQ multiplex PCR; TCRdb's copy has only in-frame clones and leaves some out. The sample has hundreds of thousands of clones; approximately 95% are singletons. Material for sequencing was naive CD4+ T cells sorted from blood. Receptors originate from a woman aged 30 to 39 in good health. Both conserved end residues are part of each CDR3. Each record gives: clone size, V gene, J gene, D gene, CDR3 DNA, CDR3 protein. D genes are given only for firm matches. Not all rows give a size; the values are once, few, many and, for expanded clones, a class.

NA	TRBV5-1	TRBJ2-6	NA	TGCGCCAGCAGCTTGCTGGCGAGCTCTGGGGCCAACGTCCTGACTTTC	CASSLLASSGANVLTF
NA	TRBV5-4	TRBJ1-1	NA	TGTGCCAGCAGTTCACAGGGTGGCCAAACTGAAGCTTTCTTT	CASSSQGGQTEAFF
NA	TRBV18	TRBJ1-4	NA	TGTGCCAGCTCACCAAGAGTACAGGGAATTAATGAAAAACTGTTTTTT	CASSPRVQGINEKLFF
NA	TRBV5-5	TRBJ1-4	NA	TGTGCCAGCAGCTTCCTACTACAGGGAACTAATGAAAAACTGTTTTTT	CASSFLLQGTNEKLFF
once	TRBV2	TRBJ1-1	NA	TGTGCCAGCAGTCCCCGTTTGGTGAACACTGAAGCTTTCTTT	CASSPRLVNTEAFF
once	TRBV28	TRBJ1-4	TRBD1	TGTGCCAGCAGTACCGCAGGGGGAAACGGTGAAAAACTGTTTTTT	CASSTAGGNGEKLFF
once	TRBV28	TRBJ1-5	NA	TGTGCCAGCAGTTTATACGACAGTACTCCCCTGAGGCCCCAGCATTTT	CASSLYDSTPLRPQHF
NA	TRBV28	TRBJ1-2	NA	TGTGCCAGCAGAAGGACGGGCACCCGTCACTATGGCTACACCTTC	CASRRTGTRHYGYTF
NA	TRBV19	TRBJ1-2	TRBD1	TGTGCCAGTACCCCGCTAGGGGACAGGCTCTATGGCTACACCTTC	CASTPLGDRLYGYTF
NA	TRBV28	TRBJ2-7	NA	TGTGCCAGTTTATCACGGACTTCCTCCTACGAGCAGTACTTC	CASLSRTSSYEQYF
NA	TRBV2	TRBJ2-1	TRBD2	TGTGCCAGCAGGCAGACTAGCGGGGGTCTTGAGCAGTTCTTC	CASRQTSGGLEQFF
NA	TRBV7-9	TRBJ1-6	TRBD1	TGTGCCAGCAGCCCGGGACAGGGGGAGAATTCACCCCTCCACTTT	CASSPGQGENSPLHF
once	TRBV29-1	TRBJ2-1	TRBD2	TGCAGCGTTGAAGAGGGTAGCGGGATTGAGCAGTTCTTC	CSVEEGSGIEQFF
NA	TRBV28	TRBJ2-5	NA	TGTGCCAGCAGCCGGGAGACCCAGTACTTC	CASSRETQYF
NA	TRBV27	TRBJ2-7	TRBD2	TGTGCCAGCAGTGGACTAGCGGGAGCGGTCCACGAGCAGTACTTC	CASSGLAGAVHEQYF
NA	TRBV7-2	TRBJ2-5	TRBD2	TGTGCCAGCAGCCTTAGCGGGCAAGAGACCCAGTACTTC	CASSLSGQETQYF
NA	TRBV10-3	TRBJ2-1	NA	TGTGCCATCAGTGAGTCGGGCAGGGCAAATGAGCAGTTCTTC	CAISESGRANEQFF